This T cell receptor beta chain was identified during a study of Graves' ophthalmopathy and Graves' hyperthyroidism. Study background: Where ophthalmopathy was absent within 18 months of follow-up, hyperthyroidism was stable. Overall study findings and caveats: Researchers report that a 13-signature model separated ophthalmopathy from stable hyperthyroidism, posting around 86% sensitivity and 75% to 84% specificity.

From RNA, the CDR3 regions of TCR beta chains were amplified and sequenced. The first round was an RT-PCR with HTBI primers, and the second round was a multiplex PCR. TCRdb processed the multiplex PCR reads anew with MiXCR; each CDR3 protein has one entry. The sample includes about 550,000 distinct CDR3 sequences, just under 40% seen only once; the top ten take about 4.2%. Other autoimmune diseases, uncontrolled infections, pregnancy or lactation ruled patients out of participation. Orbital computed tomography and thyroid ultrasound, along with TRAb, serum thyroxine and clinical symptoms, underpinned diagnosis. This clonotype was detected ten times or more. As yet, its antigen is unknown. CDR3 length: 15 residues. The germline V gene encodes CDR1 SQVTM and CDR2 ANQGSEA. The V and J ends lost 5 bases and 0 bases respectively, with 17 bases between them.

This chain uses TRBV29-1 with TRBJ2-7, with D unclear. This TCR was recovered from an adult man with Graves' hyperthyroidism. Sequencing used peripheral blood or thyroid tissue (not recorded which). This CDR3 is CSVMGGHEISYEQYF. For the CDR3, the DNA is TGCAGCGTTATGGGTGGCCATGAAATCTCCTACGAGCAGTACTTC.